The sequence of this T cell receptor (beta chain) was determined in a study of beta chain features in type 1 diabetes. Study summary: All of the samples together had approximately 99 million sorted cells examined.

Expressed TCRB transcripts were sequenced, since all the RNA that had been isolated was reverse transcribed. The assay was immunoSEQ multiplex PCR, and TCRdb's table has in-frame clones only and misses some. Here the sample spans hundreds of thousands of clones, roughly 13% being singletons. V was pared by 4 bases and J by 1 base, with 7 bases of the junction left unmatched. From germline, CDR1 is MNHEY and CDR2 SVGAGI. The CDR3 consists of 16 residues. A note on this clone: The antigen is not known.

Whole-study results and caveats: Unsettled here was the matter of whether HLA type influences TCRB rearrangement. Type 1 diabetes patients had fewer VDJ junction insertions and more deletions. TCRB CDR3s from Type 1 diabetes patients were moderately but significantly shorter in all four CD4+ subsets. The naive, central memory and Treg TCRB repertoires looked more alike in patients than they did in healthy donors.

This TCR derives from a man aged 18 to 30 with type 1 diabetes. The genes are TRBV6-5 and TRBJ2-5; 9 positions agree with TRBD2. Sequencing was performed on naive CD4+ T cells from blood. This CDR3 is CASSFSGGGSQETQYF. CDR3 nucleotides: TGTGCCAGCAGTTTTAGCGGGGGAGGCTCCCAAGAGACCCAGTACTTC.